Listed below are T cell receptor beta chains from one sample, sequenced in a study of CD8 T cells in Susac syndrome. TCRdb analysed the immunoSEQ multiplex PCR reads with MiXCR anew, one entry per CDR3 protein. Of more than 75,000 distinct CDR3 sequences in the sample, approximately 95% were seen once. Sequencing was performed on CD8+ T cells from PBMCs. The receptors come from a human donor in good health. Each CDR3 is given with its conserved first and last residue. The D gene is left open where the match is weak. Size tells how often a clone was seen (once, few, many) or the class of an expanded clone, and some rows leave it out.

17 | TRBJ2-1 | TRBV6-1 | NA | NA | CASSDRDLGPLYNEQFF | TGTGCCAGCAGTGATAGGGACTTGGGACCGCTTTACAATGAGCAGTTCTTC
13 | TRBJ1-2 | TRBV7-9 | NA | TRBD1 | CASSLGQGPGYTF | TGTGCCAGCAGCTTGGGACAGGGCCCTGGCTACACCTTC
15 | TRBJ2-7 | TRBV19 | NA | NA | CASSTLEGLQDEQYF | TGTGCCAGTAGTACCCTTGAAGGGCTGCAGGACGAGCAGTACTTC
18 | TRBJ2-7 | TRBV4-1 | NA | NA | CASSSQDGVRGMVYEQYF | TGCGCCAGCAGCTCTCAAGATGGGGTAAGGGGAATGGTTTACGAGCAGTACTTC
15 | TRBJ2-3 | TRBV6-4 | NA | TRBD2 | CATRLSSGKTDTQYF | TGTGCCACCAGACTTTCTAGCGGGAAAACAGATACGCAGTATTTT
12 | TRBJ2-2 | TRBV29-1 | NA | NA | CSARVATGELFF | TGCAGCGCCCGGGTAGCCACCGGGGAGCTGTTTTTT
15 | TRBJ2-2 | TRBV27 | once | TRBD2 | CASSPGTSGAGELFF | TGTGCCAGCAGCCCAGGGACTAGCGGGGCCGGGGAGCTGTTTTTT
13 | TRBJ2-2 | TRBV30 | NA | NA | CAWRPSGSGELFF | TGTGCCTGGAGGCCGTCCGGGTCCGGGGAGCTGTTTTTT
11 | TRBJ2-3 | TRBV27 | few | TRBD1 | CASSRGDTQYF | TGTGCCAGCTCCAGGGGGGATACGCAGTATTTT
15 | TRBJ2-6 | TRBV7-9 | NA | TRBD1 | CASSPRTGVANVLTF | TGTGCCAGCAGCCCACGGACAGGGGTCGCCAACGTCCTGACTTTC
17 | TRBJ2-3 | TRBV11-3 | NA | NA | CASSLDRGGGGTDTQYF | TGTGCCAGCAGCTTAGATAGGGGAGGGGGGGGCACAGATACGCAGTATTTT
15 | TRBJ1-2 | TRBV15 | NA | NA | CATSRGDRLVYGYTF | TGTGCCACCAGCAGAGGGGATCGGTTAGTGTATGGCTACACCTTC
13 | TRBJ2-7 | TRBV29-1 | NA | TRBD1 | CSATGGLAYEQYF | TGCAGCGCAACAGGGGGCCTCGCCTACGAGCAGTACTTC
13 | TRBJ2-4 | TRBV2 | once | TRBD2 | CASGRTGGDIQYF | TGTGCCAGCGGACGGACGGGAGGTGACATTCAGTACTTC
14 | TRBJ1-1 | TRBV12-3/TRBV12-4 | NA | NA | CASSLRGPGTEAFF | TGTGCCAGCAGTCTTCGGGGGCCCGGGACTGAAGCTTTCTTT
12 | TRBJ1-1 | TRBV14 | few | NA | CASSAWSTEAFF | TGTGCCAGCAGCGCGTGGAGCACTGAAGCTTTCTTT
13 | TRBJ2-7 | TRBV9 | NA | NA | CASSAGSLYEQYF | TGTGCCAGCAGCGCCGGGAGCCTCTACGAGCAGTACTTC
16 | TRBJ1-2 | TRBV7-7 | NA | TRBD1 | CASSVRPGQGLDGYTF | TGTGCCAGCAGCGTCCGACCGGGACAGGGATTGGATGGCTACACCTTC
17 | TRBJ2-3 | TRBV11-2 | NA | TRBD2 | CASSLDWAGGFTDTQYF | TGTGCCAGCAGCTTAGATTGGGCGGGGGGCTTCACAGATACGCAGTATTTT
12 | TRBJ2-7 | TRBV29-1 | once | TRBD2 | CSVGLTSAEQYF | TGCAGCGTTGGGTTAACTAGCGCCGAGCAGTACTTC
14 | TRBJ1-2 | TRBV6-5 | once | NA | CASSYSGSSDGYTF | TGTGCTAGCAGTTACTCGGGCAGCAGCGATGGCTACACCTTC
12 | TRBJ1-2 | TRBV2 | NA | NA | CASPWGAYGYTF | TGTGCCAGCCCCTGGGGGGCCTATGGCTACACCTTC
15 | TRBJ2-6 | TRBV6-6 | NA | TRBD1 | CASSDRGYGANVLTF | TGTGCCAGCAGCGACAGGGGATATGGGGCCAACGTCCTGACTTTC
16 | TRBJ2-2 | TRBV9 | NA | TRBD2 | CASSVRLAENTGELFF | TGTGCCAGCAGCGTACGACTAGCGGAGAACACCGGGGAGCTGTTTTTT
14 | TRBJ2-2 | TRBV6-5 | NA | NA | CASSYSIDTGELFF | TGTGCCAGCAGTTACTCGATCGACACCGGGGAGCTGTTTTTT